The next 13 T cell receptor beta chains were all read from a single sample in a study of blood T cells in healthy people across ages (dated by TCRdb to between 2014 and 2016). Receptors were amplified or captured by 5' RACE. The sequencer was an Illumina HiSeq 2500. A second roughly 6 to 12 cycle PCR used a sample-barcoded 5' primer and a J-beta primer mix. TCRdb itself trimmed the public reads at Q25 with fastp, ran MiXCR and retained productive beta chains. Every CDR3 protein is listed once, alongside the most common genes and DNA of its rows. This sample comprises over a million distinct CDR3 sequences, approximately 63% of them detected only once. The leading ten clones occupy over 6.5% of the sample. The specimen sequenced was blood. These TCRs come from a young man in good health.

The chain carries TRBV20-1 and TRBJ2-7; D may be TRBD2 (5 bases). The J call may not be correct, given that the DNA end is closer to TRBJ2-1. CDR3 length: 11 amino acids. The germline V gene has CDR1 DFQATT and CDR2 SNEGSKA (reference sequence). Here the CDR3 reads CSAGVWNEQFF. CDR3 bases: TGCAGTGCCGGGGTATGGAATGAGCAGTTCTTC.

The chain is built from TRBV20-1 and TRBJ2-7; tentative D call: TRBD2 (6 bases). There are 11 residues in the CDR3. Germline values: CDR1 DFQATT, CDR2 SNEGSKA (reference sequence). V was clipped by 6 bases and J by 6 bases, with 12 bases between them. Here the CDR3 DNA reads TGCAGTGCCCGCGGGGTAACCGAGCAGTACTTC. This encodes CSARGVTEQYF.

The chain has TRBV25-1 and TRBJ2-7; no clear D. Germline V gene data show CDR1 as MGHDK and CDR2 as SYGVNS. The CDR3 is 13 residues long. Between the trimmed V and J ends, which lost 7 bases and 0 bases, there was a span of 10 bases. The CDR3 DNA reads as TGTGCCAGCACGGTAGGGAACTCCTACGAGCAGTACTTC. Its translation is CASTVGNSYEQYF.

To note about this clonotype: One end of the junction does not line up with germline, which may come from a read error. This chain links TRBV6-6 with TRBJ2-7, with unresolved D. Germline V lookup: CDR1 MNHNY, CDR2 SVGAGI (reference sequence). The CDR3 extends over 13 amino acids. CDR3 region: CASSDSGGYEQYF. DNA of the CDR3: TGTGCCAGCAGTGACTCGGGTGGCTACGAGCAGTACTTC.

This chain's CDR3 is CSVTGRMTDTQYF. Here the CDR3 DNA reads TGCAGCGTTACAGGGAGGATGACAGATACGCAGTATTTT. The chain is built from TRBV29-1 and TRBJ2-3; tentatively, D is TRBD1 or TRBD2 (6 bases each). Trimming removed 5 bases at V and 3 bases at J, with 12 bases between. This CDR3 is 13 amino acids long. Germline V gene data show CDR1 as SQVTM and CDR2 as ANQGSEA.

The chain is built from TRBV28 and TRBJ2-4; 9 bases map to TRBD1. The J call may be in error: the DNA end matches TRBJ2-7 better. The length of the CDR3 is 14 residues. Germline CDR1 MDHEN, CDR2 SYDVKM. The CDR3 coding sequence is TGTGCCAGCAGTGGGGACAGGGAGACCTACGAGCAGTACTTC. This sequence encodes CASSGDRETYEQYF.

As regards this clonotype: One junction end does not reproduce the germline sequence, and a read error may be involved. The CDR3 loop reads CAGSQTSYTDTQYF. The CDR3 nucleotides are TGTGCCGGCAGCCAGACGAGCTACACAGATACGCAGTATTTT. This chain uses TRBV7-7 with TRBJ2-3; D ambiguous. This CDR3 has 14 residues. CDR1 and CDR2 (germline): SSHAT, FNYEAQ (reference sequence).

The chain has TRBV19 and TRBJ2-1; 15 bases line up with TRBD2. CDR3 length: 15 residues. CDR1 and CDR2 from the germline V gene are LNHDA and SQIVND (reference sequence). V was pared by 6 bases and J by 12 bases, with 9 bases of the junction left unmatched. The CDR3, as DNA: TGTGCCAGTAGCCGGGCGGGGACTAGCGGGGGGTGGCAGTTCTTC. Its protein is CASSRAGTSGGWQFF.

The chain joins TRBV6-1 to TRBJ2-7; possible D gene TRBD1, 6 bases. Germline V lookup: CDR1 MNHNS, CDR2 SASEGT. The V end was cut by 2 bases, the J end by 4 bases, with 15 bases between. CDR3 size: 15 residues. The CDR3: CASSEPKQGRYEQYF. In DNA form, the CDR3 reads TGTGCCAGCAGTGAACCTAAACAGGGTCGGTACGAGCAGTACTTC.

The V gene is TRBV10-3, the J gene TRBJ1-5; D is uncertain. The germline gives CDR1 ENHRY, CDR2 SYGVKD. The CDR3 consists of 14 residues. The germline V and J ends were trimmed by 1 base and 3 bases, with 7 bases remaining between them. DNA for the CDR3: TGTGCCATCAGTGAGTACAGCTCCAATCAGCCCCAGCATTTT. Translating it yields CAISEYSSNQPQHF.

The chain combines TRBV20-1 with TRBJ2-5; TRBD2 matches at 8 bases. Germline values: CDR1 DFQATT, CDR2 SNEGSKA (reference sequence). J lost 11 bases, V lost 0 bases, and 5 bases had no gene match. The length of the CDR3 is 12 residues. The DNA for the CDR3 is TGCAGTGCTAGAGATCGAGCGGGGGAGCAGTACTTC. It yields the protein CSARDRAGEQYF.

V is TRBV28 and J is TRBJ2-1; 11 bases are shared with TRBD2. The CDR3 has 18 amino acids. The V and J ends lost 3 bases and 1 base, in that order; junction bases with no gene match: 8. Looked up from germline, CDR1 is MDHEN and CDR2 is SYDVKM. The CDR3 loop reads CASSFRRLAGLSYNEQFF. Written as DNA, the CDR3 is TGTGCCAGCAGTTTTAGGAGACTAGCGGGGTTATCCTACAATGAGCAGTTCTTC.

Remarks on this clonotype: Mismatch with germline at one junction end may stem from a read error. The chain links TRBV11-2 to TRBJ2-4; maybe TRBD1 (6 bases). The J call is doubtful: the DNA matches TRBJ2-7 better. Germline CDR1 reads SGHAT; CDR2 reads FQNNGV. This CDR3 has 16 residues. The CDR3 DNA is TGCGCCAGCAGCCCCCAGGCCGGGACAAGGGACTACGAGCAGTACTTC. Translating gives CASSPQAGTRDYEQYF.